This TCR beta chain came from a study of PD-1 blockade in classical Hodgkin lymphoma. Time point: cycle 4 day 1 (C4D1), after five to seven weeks of nivolumab. No patient escaped relapse after autologous stem cell transplantation, and brentuximab vedotin exposure varied. By frequency in the sample, this clone is medium-sized. Deletions cut 9 bases from V and 6 bases from J, with 21 bases between. The CDR3 is made up of 14 amino acids. Germline loops: CDR1 MNHNS, CDR2 SASEGT. The table came from immunoSEQ multiplex PCR; TCRdb's copy has only in-frame clones and leaves some out. Here the sample spans about 24,000 clones, more than 75% being singletons.

This chain uses TRBV6-1 with TRBJ2-7; either TRBD1 or TRBD2 may supply D (5 bases each). The sequence derives from a human donor with classical Hodgkin lymphoma. The sequencing used peripheral blood mononuclear cells (PBMCs), collected before the fourth cycle of nivolumab. The CDR3 DNA follows: TGTGCCAGTTCCACCGGGACCCCCGCCTCCGAGCAGTACTTC. Its translation is CASSTGTPASEQYF.